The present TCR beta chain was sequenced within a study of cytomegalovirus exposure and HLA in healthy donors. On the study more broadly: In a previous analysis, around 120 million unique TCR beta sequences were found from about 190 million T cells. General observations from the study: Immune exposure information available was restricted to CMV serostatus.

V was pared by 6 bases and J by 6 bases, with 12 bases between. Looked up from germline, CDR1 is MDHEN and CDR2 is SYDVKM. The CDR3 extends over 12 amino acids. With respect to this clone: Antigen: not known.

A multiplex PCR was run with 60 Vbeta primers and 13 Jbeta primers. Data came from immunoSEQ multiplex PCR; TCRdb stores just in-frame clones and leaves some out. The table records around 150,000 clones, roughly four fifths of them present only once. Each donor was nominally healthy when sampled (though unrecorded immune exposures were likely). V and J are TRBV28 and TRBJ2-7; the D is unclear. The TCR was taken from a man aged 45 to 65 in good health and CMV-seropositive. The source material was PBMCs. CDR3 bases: TGTGCCAGCAGCACGCTCGCGATCGAGCAGTACTTC. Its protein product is CASSTLAIEQYF.